The entry below describes one TCR beta chain. Looked up from germline, CDR1 is SQVTM and CDR2 is ANQGSEA. The CDR3 covers 10 residues. J was trimmed by 6 bases and V by 6 bases; bases with no gene match: 0. These data belong to a study of blood T cell repertoires in COVID-19. As for the study in general: Acute and convalescent COVID-19 samples came from the United States, Italy and Spain. Sources were T cells, B-cell-depleted T cells, or PBMCs; the material itself was cDNA or gDNA.

Authors' data handling: Scientists estimated how many nucleated cells there were by amplifying reference gene primers. Profiling relied on immunoSEQ multiplex PCR, and the TCRdb table lists in-frame clones only, not all of them. Clone size and the V and J calls come from that table; the DNA yielded D and trimming. Seen here are over 85,000 clones, approximately 83% observed once, and the top ten hold approximately 2.3%. The source of this sequence is a woman aged 65 to 85 with acute or convalescent COVID-19. Specimen: peripheral blood. The rearrangement uses TRBV29-1 and TRBJ1-2; 8 bases map to TRBD1. The CDR3 nucleotides are TGCAGCGTGGACAGGGATGGCTACACCTTC. It specifies CSVDRDGYTF.